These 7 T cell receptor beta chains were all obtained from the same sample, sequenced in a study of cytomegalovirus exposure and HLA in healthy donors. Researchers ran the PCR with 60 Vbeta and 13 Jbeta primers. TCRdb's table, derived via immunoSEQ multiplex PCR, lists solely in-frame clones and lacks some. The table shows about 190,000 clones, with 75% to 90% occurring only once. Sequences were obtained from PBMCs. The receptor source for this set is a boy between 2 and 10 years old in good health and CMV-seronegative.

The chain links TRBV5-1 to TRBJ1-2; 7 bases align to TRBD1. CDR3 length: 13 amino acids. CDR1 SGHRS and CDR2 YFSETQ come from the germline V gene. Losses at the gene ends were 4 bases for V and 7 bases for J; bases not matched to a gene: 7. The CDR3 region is CASSQGQGVGYTF. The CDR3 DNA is TGCGCCAGCAGCCAAGGCCAGGGGGTTGGCTACACCTTC.

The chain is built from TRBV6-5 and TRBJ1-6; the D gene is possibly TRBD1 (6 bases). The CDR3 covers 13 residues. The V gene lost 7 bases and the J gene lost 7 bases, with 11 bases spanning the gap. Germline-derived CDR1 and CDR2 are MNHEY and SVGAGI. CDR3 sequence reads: CASNNRENSPLHF. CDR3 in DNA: TGTGCCAGCAACAACAGGGAAAATTCACCCCTCCACTTT.

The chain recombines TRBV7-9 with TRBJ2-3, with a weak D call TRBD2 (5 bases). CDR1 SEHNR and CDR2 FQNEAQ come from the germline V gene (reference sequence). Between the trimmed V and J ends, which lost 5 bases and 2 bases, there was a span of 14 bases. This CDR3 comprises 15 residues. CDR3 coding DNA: TGTGCCAGCAGCCCGCGGACTCCCGTCACAGATACGCAGTATTTT. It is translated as CASSPRTPVTDTQYF.

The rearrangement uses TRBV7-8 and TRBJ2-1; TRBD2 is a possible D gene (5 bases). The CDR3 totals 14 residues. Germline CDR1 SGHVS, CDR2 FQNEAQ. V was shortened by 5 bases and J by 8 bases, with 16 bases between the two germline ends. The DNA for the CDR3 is TGTGCCAGCAGCATGGAAGAACTAGTCGATGAGCAGTTCTTC. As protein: CASSMEELVDEQFF.

DNA for the CDR3: TGTGCCTGGAGTGTTAACGCGTTACGGGACGAGCAGTACTTC. Translation: CAWSVNALRDEQYF. This chain joins TRBV30 and TRBJ2-7, with no clear D. This CDR3 is built from 14 residues. The V gene's germline CDR1 is GTSNPN and CDR2 SVGIG (reference sequence). The V and J ends lost 0 bases and 5 bases respectively, with 14 bases between them.

Here the CDR3 DNA reads TGTGCCAGCAGTGTCAGTTTAGCTAGCTCTGGAAACACCATATATTTT. Amino acid sequence: CASSVSLASSGNTIYF. This chain connects TRBV6-1 to TRBJ1-3, with D unclear. Germline CDR1 and CDR2: MNHNS and SASEGT. The V end was cut by 4 bases, the J end by 0 bases, with 13 bases between. CDR3 length: 16 amino acids.

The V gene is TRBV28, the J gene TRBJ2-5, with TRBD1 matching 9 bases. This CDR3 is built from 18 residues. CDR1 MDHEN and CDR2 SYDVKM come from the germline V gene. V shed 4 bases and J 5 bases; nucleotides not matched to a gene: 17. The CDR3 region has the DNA TGTGCCAGCAGTTCCCGGAGGACGGGACAGGGAAGGGGCGAGACCCAGTACTTC. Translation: CASSSRRTGQGRGETQYF. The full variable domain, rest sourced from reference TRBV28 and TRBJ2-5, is DVKVTQSSRYLVKRTGEKVFLECVQDMDHENMFWYRQDPGLGLRLIYFSYDVKMKEKGDIPEGYSVSREKKERFSLILESASTNQTSMYLCASSSRRTGQGRGETQYFGPGTRLLVL.